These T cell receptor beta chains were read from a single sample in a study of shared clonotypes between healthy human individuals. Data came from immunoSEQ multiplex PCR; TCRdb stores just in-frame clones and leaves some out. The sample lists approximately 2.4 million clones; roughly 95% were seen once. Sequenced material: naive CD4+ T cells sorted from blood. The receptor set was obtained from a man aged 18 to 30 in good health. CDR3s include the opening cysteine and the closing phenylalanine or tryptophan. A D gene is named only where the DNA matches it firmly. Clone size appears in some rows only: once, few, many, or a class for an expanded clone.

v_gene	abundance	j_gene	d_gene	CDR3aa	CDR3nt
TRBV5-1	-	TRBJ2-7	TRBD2	CASSLGGLAGIVVEQYF	TGCGCCAGCAGCTTGGGTGGGCTAGCGGGGATCGTCGTCGAGCAGTACTTC
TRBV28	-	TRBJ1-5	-	CASSQGPVEPQHF	TGTGCCAGCAGTCAGGGGCCGGTGGAGCCCCAGCATTTT
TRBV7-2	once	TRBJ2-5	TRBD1	CASSLEDRVGSSYQTQYF	TGTGCCAGCAGCTTAGAGGACAGGGTAGGGAGTTCCTACCAGACCCAGTACTTC
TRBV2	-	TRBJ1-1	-	CASRGDGDTEAFF	TGTGCCAGCCGGGGAGATGGGGACACTGAAGCTTTCTTT
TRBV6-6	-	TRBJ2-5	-	CASSYGLPQETQYF	TGTGCCAGCAGTTACGGACTGCCGCAAGAGACCCAGTACTTC
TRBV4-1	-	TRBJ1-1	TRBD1	CASSQVPGQGARAPPTVEAFF	TGCGCCAGCAGCCAAGTACCAGGACAGGGGGCCCGGGCCCCCCCAACTGTTGAAGCTTTCTTT
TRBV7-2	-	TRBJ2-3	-	CASSLGQKANTDTQYF	TGTGCCAGCAGCTTAGGCCAGAAGGCTAACACAGATACGCAGTATTTT
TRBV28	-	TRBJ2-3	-	CASMGDTDTQYF	TGTGCCAGCATGGGGGACACAGATACGCAGTATTTT
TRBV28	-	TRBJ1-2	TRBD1	CASSLQQGPYGYTF	TGTGCCAGCAGTTTACAACAGGGGCCCTATGGCTACACCTTC
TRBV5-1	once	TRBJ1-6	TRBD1	CASSWGQPEKSPLHF	TGCGCCAGCAGCTGGGGACAGCCTGAGAAATCACCCCTCCACTTT
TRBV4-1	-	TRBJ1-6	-	CASSAKGRAGLNSPLHF	TGCGCCAGCAGCGCTAAAGGCCGGGCAGGGTTAAATTCACCCCTCCACTTT
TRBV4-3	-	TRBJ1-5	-	CASSQDLQSNQPQHF	TGCGCCAGCAGCCAAGATCTCCAGAGCAATCAGCCCCAGCATTTT
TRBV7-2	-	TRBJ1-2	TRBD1	CASSSGQGGGYTF	TGTGCCAGCAGCTCCGGACAGGGGGGCGGCTACACCTTC
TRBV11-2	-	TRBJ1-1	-	CASSLEGGWVLGAFF	TGTGCCAGCAGCTTAGAAGGAGGGTGGGTGTTAGGAGCTTTCTTT
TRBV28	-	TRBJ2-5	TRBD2	CASSFGLAGVEGETQYF	TGTGCCAGCAGTTTTGGTCTAGCGGGAGTGGAGGGGGAGACCCAGTACTTC
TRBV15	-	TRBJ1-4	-	CATSGNRGEKLFF	TGTGCCACCAGCGGAAACCGTGGGGAAAAACTGTTTTTT
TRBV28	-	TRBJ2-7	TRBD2	CASSLDSSGEYEQYF	TGTGCCAGCAGCCTGGACTCGAGCGGGGAGTACGAGCAGTACTTC
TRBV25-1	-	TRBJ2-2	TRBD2	CASSGGLATNTGELFF	TGTGCCAGCAGTGGAGGACTAGCGACGAACACCGGGGAGCTGTTTTTT
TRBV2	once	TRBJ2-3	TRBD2	CASRAGLAGTDTQYF	TGTGCCAGCAGGGCCGGACTAGCGGGCACAGATACGCAGTATTTT
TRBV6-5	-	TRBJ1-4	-	CASSSGTWGEKLFF	TGTGCCAGCAGCTCCGGGACATGGGGTGAAAAACTGTTTTTT
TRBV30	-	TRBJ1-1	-	CAWSVRSEAFF	TGTGCCTGGAGTGTACGTTCTGAAGCTTTCTTT
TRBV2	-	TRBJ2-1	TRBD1	CASAGQGSSYNEQFF	TGTGCCAGCGCGGGACAGGGAAGCTCCTACAATGAGCAGTTCTTC
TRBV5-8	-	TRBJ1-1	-	CASARENTEAFF	TGTGCCAGCGCGAGGGAGAACACTGAAGCTTTCTTT
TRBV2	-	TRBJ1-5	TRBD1	CASLGQGPQPQHF	TGTGCCAGCCTCGGACAGGGTCCTCAGCCCCAGCATTTT
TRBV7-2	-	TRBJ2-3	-	CASSPTGRRYTDTQYF	TGTGCCAGCAGCCCCACGGGGCGGCGGTACACAGATACGCAGTATTTT
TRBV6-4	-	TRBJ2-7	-	CASRAHNGQYF	TGTGCCAGCAGGGCCCACAATGGGCAGTACTTC
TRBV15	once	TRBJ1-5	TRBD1	CATSRQGQGLVQPQHF	TGTGCCACCAGCAGACAGGGACAGGGCTTGGTTCAGCCCCAGCATTTT
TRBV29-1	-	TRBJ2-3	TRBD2	CSVGTGGRTDTQYF	TGCAGCGTTGGAACGGGGGGGCGAACAGATACGCAGTATTTT
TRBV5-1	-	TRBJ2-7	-	CASSDPRDGYEQYF	TGCGCCAGCAGCGACCCCCGGGACGGCTACGAGCAGTACTTC
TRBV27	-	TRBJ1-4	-	CASSLSSTEKLFF	TGTGCCAGCAGTTTATCATCGACTGAAAAACTGTTTTTT
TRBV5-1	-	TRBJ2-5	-	CASSLFGDGGETQYF	TGCGCCAGCAGCTTGTTCGGGGACGGCGGAGAGACCCAGTACTTC
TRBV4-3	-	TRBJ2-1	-	CASSLGAGLYNEQFF	TGCGCCAGCAGCCTCGGTGCGGGGCTCTACAATGAGCAGTTCTTC
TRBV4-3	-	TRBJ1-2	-	CASSQEEGMGGYTF	TGCGCCAGCAGCCAAGAGGAGGGAATGGGAGGCTACACCTTC
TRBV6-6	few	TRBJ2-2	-	CASSYGVTGELFF	TGTGCCAGCAGTTACGGGGTCACCGGGGAGCTGTTTTTT
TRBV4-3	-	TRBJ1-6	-	CASSQAKGGGSSPLHF	TGCGCCAGCAGCCAGGCTAAGGGAGGGGGATCTTCACCCCTCCACTTT
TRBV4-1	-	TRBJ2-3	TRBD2	CASSPQVAGRTDTQYF	TGCGCCAGCAGCCCCCAGGTAGCGGGGAGGACAGATACGCAGTATTTT
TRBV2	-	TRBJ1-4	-	CASSESLLFQAGEKLFF	TGTGCCAGCAGCGAGTCCCTTCTTTTTCAGGCGGGAGAAAAACTGTTTTTT
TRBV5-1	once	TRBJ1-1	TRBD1	CASSLPGQGNTEAFF	TGCGCCAGCAGCTTACCGGGACAGGGTAACACTGAAGCTTTCTTT
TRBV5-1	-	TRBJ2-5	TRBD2	CASTHGQLAGALETQYF	TGCGCCAGCACCCATGGCCAACTAGCGGGAGCGTTGGAGACCCAGTACTTC
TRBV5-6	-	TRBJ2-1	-	CASSLASTSYNEQFF	TGTGCCAGCAGCTTGGCTAGCACCTCCTACAATGAGCAGTTCTTC
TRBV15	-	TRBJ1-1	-	CATSRAGTNTEAFF	TGTGCCACCAGCAGGGCGGGGACTAACACTGAAGCTTTCTTT